This TCR beta chain was identified during a study of T-cell memory formation after mild COVID-19. Study observations and caveats: Detection of some responders pre-infection suggested pre-existing cross-reactive memory T cells participated. CD4+ bias marked clones expanding day 15 to 37, unlike balanced contracting clones.

About this clonotype itself: The antigen remains undetermined.

5'RACE, which relied on constant-segment primers, yielded TCR alpha and TCR beta cDNA libraries carrying sample barcodes and UMIs. Each CDR3 protein is one row after TCRdb ran MiXCR on the 5' RACE reads. The sample records 400,000 to 550,000 distinct CDR3 sequences, 20% to 30% being singletons. V shed 3 bases and J 8 bases; nucleotides not matched to a gene: 8. Germline loops: CDR1 MNHNS, CDR2 SASEGT. CDR3 length: 15 amino acids. The sample comprised PBMCs or a T cell subset sorted from them (not recorded which). The sequence came from an adult woman who had mild COVID-19 (a few samples of this study predate the infection). Cell type and time point are not known. The chain uses TRBV6-1 and TRBJ1-5; 9 positions agree with TRBD1. The CDR3 region has the DNA TGTGCCAGCAGTGATGCCGGGACAGGGATGAAGCCCCAGCATTTT. Translating it yields CASSDAGTGMKPQHF.